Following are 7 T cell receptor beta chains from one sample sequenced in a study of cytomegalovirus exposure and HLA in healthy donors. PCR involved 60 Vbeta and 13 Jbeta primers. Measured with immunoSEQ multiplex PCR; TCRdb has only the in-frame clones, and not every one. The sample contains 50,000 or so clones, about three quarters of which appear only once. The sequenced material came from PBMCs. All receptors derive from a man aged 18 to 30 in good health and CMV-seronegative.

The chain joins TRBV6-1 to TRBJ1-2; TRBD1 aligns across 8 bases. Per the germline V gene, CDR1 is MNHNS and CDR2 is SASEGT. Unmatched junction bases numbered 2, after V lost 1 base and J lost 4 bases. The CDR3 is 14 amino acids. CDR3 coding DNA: TGTGCCAGCAGTGAAGGACAGGGGAGCTATGGCTACACCTTC. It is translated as CASSEGQGSYGYTF.

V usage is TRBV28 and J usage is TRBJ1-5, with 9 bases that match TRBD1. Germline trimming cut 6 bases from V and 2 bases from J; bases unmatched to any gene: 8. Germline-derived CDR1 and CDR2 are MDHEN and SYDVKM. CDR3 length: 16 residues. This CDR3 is CASRLQGAGGNQPQHF. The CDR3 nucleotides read TGTGCCAGCAGATTACAGGGGGCTGGGGGCAATCAGCCCCAGCATTTT.

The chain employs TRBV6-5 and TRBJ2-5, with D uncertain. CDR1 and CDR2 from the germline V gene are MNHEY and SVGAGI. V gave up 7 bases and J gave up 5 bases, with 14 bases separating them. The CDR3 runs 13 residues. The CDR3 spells CASKQPVVETQYF. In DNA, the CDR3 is TGTGCCAGCAAACAGCCCGTGGTCGAGACCCAGTACTTC.

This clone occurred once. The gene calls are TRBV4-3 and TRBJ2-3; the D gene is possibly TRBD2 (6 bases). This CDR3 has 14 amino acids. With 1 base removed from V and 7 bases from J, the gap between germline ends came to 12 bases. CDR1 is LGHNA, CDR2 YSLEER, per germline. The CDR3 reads CASSQAVRGNTQYF. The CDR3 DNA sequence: TGCGCCAGCAGCCAAGCTGTCCGGGGGAATACGCAGTATTTT.

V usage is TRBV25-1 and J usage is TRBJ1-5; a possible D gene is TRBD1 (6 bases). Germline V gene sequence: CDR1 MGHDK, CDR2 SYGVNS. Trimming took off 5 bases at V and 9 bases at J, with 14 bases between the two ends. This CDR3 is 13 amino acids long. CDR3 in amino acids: CASSLLRGGPQHF. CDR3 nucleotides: TGTGCCAGCAGTCTGTTAAGGGGGGGGCCCCAGCATTTT.

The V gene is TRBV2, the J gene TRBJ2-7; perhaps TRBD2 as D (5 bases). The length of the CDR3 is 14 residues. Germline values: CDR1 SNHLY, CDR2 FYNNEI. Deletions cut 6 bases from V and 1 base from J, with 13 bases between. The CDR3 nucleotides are TGTGCCAGCAGCGTAAAGAGGGAGTCCTACGAGCAGTACTTC. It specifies CASSVKRESYEQYF.

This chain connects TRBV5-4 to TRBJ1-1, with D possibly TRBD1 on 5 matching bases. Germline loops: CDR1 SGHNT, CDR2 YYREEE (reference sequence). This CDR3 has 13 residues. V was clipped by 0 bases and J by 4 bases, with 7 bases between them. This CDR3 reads CASSLEGLTEAFF. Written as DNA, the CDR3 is TGTGCCAGCAGCTTGGAGGGGCTCACTGAAGCTTTCTTT.